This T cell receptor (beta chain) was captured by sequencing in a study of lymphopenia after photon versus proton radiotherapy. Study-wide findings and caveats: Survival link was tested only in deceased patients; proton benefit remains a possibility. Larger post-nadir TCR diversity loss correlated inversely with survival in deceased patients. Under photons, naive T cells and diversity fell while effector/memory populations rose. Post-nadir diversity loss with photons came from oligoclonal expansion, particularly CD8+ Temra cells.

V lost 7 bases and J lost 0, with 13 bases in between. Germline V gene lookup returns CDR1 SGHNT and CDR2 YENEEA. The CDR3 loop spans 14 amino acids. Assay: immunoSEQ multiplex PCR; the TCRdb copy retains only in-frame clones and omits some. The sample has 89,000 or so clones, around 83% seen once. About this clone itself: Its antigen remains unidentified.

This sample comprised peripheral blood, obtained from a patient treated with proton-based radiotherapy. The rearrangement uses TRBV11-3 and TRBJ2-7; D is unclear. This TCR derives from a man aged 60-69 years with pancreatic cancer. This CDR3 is CASTFGPSSYEQYF. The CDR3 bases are TGTGCCAGCACCTTTGGACCTAGCTCCTACGAGCAGTACTTC.